The 9 T cell receptor beta chains below were found in one sample sequenced in a study of OX40 agonist ivuxolimab in advanced cancers. The protocol was immunoSEQ multiplex PCR, while the TCRdb copy is restricted to in-frame clones and leaves out a portion. The sample lists roughly 67,000 clones, roughly 82% seen once, with more than 5.5% in the top ten. The sequences come from CD4+ or CD8+ T cells sorted from blood, collected in a trial of the OX40 agonist ivuxolimab. The source is an adult with an advanced solid tumor such as melanoma, head and neck, liver or kidney cancer.

The chain employs TRBV19 and TRBJ2-7; 8 bases are a match to TRBD2. The CDR3 totals 15 residues. The J segment lost 3 bases and the V segment lost 7 bases, leaving 11 bases of the junction unmatched. Germline CDR1 and CDR2: LNHDA and SQIVND (reference sequence). CDR3 protein: CASTRVAGGHYEQYF. The CDR3 nucleotides are TGTGCCAGTACCAGGGTGGCGGGAGGCCACTACGAGCAGTACTTC.

This sequence joins TRBV28 and TRBJ1-5; 7 positions match TRBD1. The CDR3 is made up of 15 amino acids. The V segment lost 3 bases and the J segment 5 bases; nucleotides outside the gene matches: 7. Germline CDR1 is MDHEN and CDR2 is SYDVKM. The CDR3 spells CASSFNRGYDQPQHF. The CDR3, as DNA: TGTGCCAGCAGTTTTAACAGGGGCTACGATCAGCCCCAGCATTTT.

The chain has TRBV27 and TRBJ2-6, with TRBD2 matching over 8 bases. Germline V gives CDR1 MNHEY, CDR2 SMNVEV (reference sequence). This CDR3 is built from 19 residues. Germline trimming cut 3 bases from V and 3 bases from J; bases unmatched to any gene: 13. CDR3 in amino acids: CASSFRRGGTNLGANVLTF. CDR3 DNA sequence: TGTGCCAGCAGTTTCCGCCGGGGGGGGACCAACCTTGGGGCCAACGTCCTGACTTTC.

This clone was recorded a few times. CDR3 amino acids: CASSLNIPSTGELFF. The CDR3 bases are TGCGCCAGCAGCTTGAATATACCCTCCACCGGGGAGCTGTTTTTT. This chain links TRBV5-1 with TRBJ2-2; D unclear. The CDR3 extends over 15 amino acids. The V end was cut by 1 base, the J end by 4 bases, with 11 bases between. Germline lookup yields CDR1 SGHRS and CDR2 YFSETQ. The full variable domain, completed using reference TRBV5-1 and TRBJ2-2, is KAGVTQTPRYLIKTRGQQVTLSCSPISGHRSVSWYQQTPGQGLQFLFEYFSETQRNKGNFPGRFSGRQFSNSRSEMNVSTLELGDSALYLCASSLNIPSTGELFFGEGSRLTVL.

The chain couples TRBV11-2 to TRBJ2-7, with D possibly TRBD1 on 6 matching bases. The ends were cut back, 5 bases at V and 6 bases at J, with 26 bases in the middle. This CDR3 region has 17 residues. CDR1 and CDR2 from the germline V gene are SGHAT and FQNNGV. The CDR3 nucleotides are TGTGCCAGCAGCCTGACCCCCTTAAGCTCAGGGGTCGGCGAGCAGTACTTC. Its protein product is CASSLTPLSSGVGEQYF.

J is TRBJ1-2 and V is TRBV6-5; D gene ambiguous. The V and J ends lost 4 bases and 1 base respectively, with 7 bases between them. Germline CDR1 is MNHEY and CDR2 is SVGAGI. This CDR3 spans 13 amino acids. The CDR3 reads CASSLTFNYGYTF. The CDR3 DNA is TGTGCCAGCAGTTTGACGTTTAACTATGGCTACACCTTC.

The chain recombines TRBV19 with TRBJ1-2; 8 bases fit TRBD1. The CDR3 length is 15 residues. With V trimmed by 5 bases and J by 3 bases, 8 bases remained unmatched. Germline V gene lookup returns CDR1 LNHDA and CDR2 SQIVND (reference sequence). The CDR3 region is CASSDPRGRDYGYTF. The CDR3 nucleotides read TGTGCCAGTAGTGACCCCAGGGGGCGCGACTATGGCTACACCTTC.

The V gene is TRBV7-2, the J gene TRBJ2-7; D is perhaps TRBD1 or TRBD2 (9 bases each). V shed 5 bases and J shed 2 bases, with 19 bases lying between them. The CDR3 totals 16 residues. Germline CDR1 reads SGHTA; CDR2 reads FQGNSA. The CDR3 region is CASSKAGGQGTYEQYF. The DNA of the CDR3 is TGTGCCAGCAGCAAAGCGGGGGGACAGGGCACCTACGAGCAGTACTTC.

This clone has only one observation. The CDR3 nucleotides read TGTGCCAGCAGCTTATGGGACAGGGGGGGAGATACGCAGTATTTT. Protein product: CASSLWDRGGDTQYF. This sequence joins TRBV7-2 and TRBJ2-3, with 11 nucleotides matching TRBD1. Germline V CDR1 and CDR2: SGHTA, FQGNSA. J was trimmed by 5 bases and V by 2 bases; bases with no gene match: 3. The CDR3 is 15 residues long.